These 23 T cell receptor beta chains originate from one sample sequenced in a study of blood T cell repertoires in COVID-19. TCRdb's copy holds only in-frame clones and misses some; the assay was immunoSEQ multiplex PCR. Among some 200,000 clones listed, around 87% were seen once. Sequenced material: peripheral blood. Receptors originate from a man between 35 and 55 years old with active or convalescent COVID-19.

V gene TRBV15 combines with J gene TRBJ1-1, with D possibly matching TRBD1 (6 bases). Trimming stripped 2 bases from V and 8 bases from J, with 15 bases between. The CDR3 length is 14 residues. From germline, CDR1 is LNHNV and CDR2 YYDKDF (reference sequence). CDR3 sequence: CATSRLYGQPEAFF. The CDR3 nucleotides are TGTGCCACCAGCAGACTTTACGGACAGCCCGAAGCTTTCTTT.

The chain couples TRBV5-1 to TRBJ1-5; 10 positions agree with TRBD1. The trim removed 3 bases at V and 5 bases at J, leaving 2 bases unmatched. The CDR3 contains 14 residues. The germline V gene encodes CDR1 SGHRS and CDR2 YFSETQ. The CDR3 nucleotides read TGCGCCAGCAGCTCCGGACAGGGGGATCAGCCCCAGCATTTT. Its translation is CASSSGQGDQPQHF. Full variable domain (rest looked up from reference TRBV5-1 and TRBJ1-5): KAGVTQTPRYLIKTRGQQVTLSCSPISGHRSVSWYQQTPGQGLQFLFEYFSETQRNKGNFPGRFSGRQFSNSRSEMNVSTLELGDSALYLCASSSGQGDQPQHFGDGTRLSIL.

The V gene is TRBV28, the J gene TRBJ2-7; D is possibly TRBD1 (7 bases). The CDR3 spans 13 residues. The V and J ends lost 5 bases and 6 bases respectively, with 14 bases between them. Germline V gives CDR1 MDHEN, CDR2 SYDVKM. Here the CDR3 reads CASSGAGGIEQYF. CDR3 in DNA: TGTGCCAGCAGTGGGGCAGGGGGGATCGAGCAGTACTTC.

V and J are TRBV6-5 and TRBJ2-1; D is perhaps TRBD1 (6 bases). V was pared by 4 bases and J by 15 bases, with 13 bases between. The CDR3 totals 11 residues. Germline assignment: CDR1 MNHEY and CDR2 SVGAGI. The CDR3: CASSSGGESFF. CDR3 nucleotides: TGTGCCAGCAGTTCTGGGGGCGAATCGTTCTTC.

The gene calls are TRBV6-5 and TRBJ2-3; D unresolved. V was clipped by 4 bases and J by 6 bases, with 11 bases between them. Germline V CDR1 and CDR2: MNHEY, SVGAGI. The CDR3 contains 13 residues. The chain's CDR3 is CASSWRFQDTQYF. The CDR3 DNA is TGTGCCAGCAGTTGGAGATTCCAGGATACGCAGTATTTT.

This chain uses TRBV6-5 with TRBJ1-2; D possibly corresponds to TRBD1 (6 bases). Trimming stripped 2 bases from V and 8 bases from J, with 18 bases between. The length of the CDR3 is 15 residues. Germline CDR1 MNHEY, CDR2 SVGAGI. CDR3 region: CASSYNGQGSRGYTF. The CDR3 nucleotides are TGTGCCAGCAGTTACAATGGCCAGGGGAGTAGAGGCTACACCTTC.

The V gene is TRBV29-1, the J gene TRBJ1-2, with D perhaps TRBD1 (6 bases). The CDR3 extends over 12 amino acids. Per the germline V gene, CDR1 is SQVTM and CDR2 is ANQGSEA. V gave up 3 bases and J gave up 4 bases, with 9 bases separating them. The CDR3 nucleotides read TGCAGCGTTGACAGGGGTCCCTATGGCTACACCTTC. Its translation is CSVDRGPYGYTF.

The rearrangement links TRBV30 to TRBJ1-2; no definite D call. The V end was cut by 0 bases, the J end by 8 bases, with 16 bases between. Germline V gene data show CDR1 as GTSNPN and CDR2 as SVGIG (reference sequence). The CDR3 runs 14 residues. CDR3 sequence: CAWSVNSLTSGYTF. The CDR3 DNA reads TGTGCCTGGAGTGTAAACAGTCTGACCTCCGGCTACACCTTC.

The CDR3 here is CATSRSGTGGTQYF. The CDR3, as DNA: TGTGCCACCAGCAGATCTGGGACAGGGGGGACCCAGTACTTC. The chain recombines TRBV15 with TRBJ2-5; TRBD1 agrees at 11 bases. Looked up from germline, CDR1 is LNHNV and CDR2 is YYDKDF (reference sequence). The CDR3 is made up of 14 amino acids. V was clipped by 2 bases and J by 7 bases; unmatched bases: 3. Variable domain in full (rest from reference TRBV15 and TRBJ2-5): DAMVIQNPRYQVTQFGKPVTLSCSQTLNHNVMYWYQQKSSQAPKLLFHYYDKDFNNEADTPDNFQSRRPNTSFCFLDIRSPGLGDTAMYLCATSRSGTGGTQYFGPGTRLLVL.

The V and J genes are TRBV7-6 and TRBJ1-3; a possible D gene is TRBD1 (5 bases). Germline V gene lookup returns CDR1 SGHVS and CDR2 FNYEAQ. This CDR3 has 16 residues. V dropped 1 base and J dropped 5 bases, with 15 bases sitting between them. This CDR3 reads CASSLGYPGRRNTIYF. The CDR3 DNA reads as TGTGCCAGCAGCTTAGGGTACCCAGGGCGTAGAAACACCATATATTTT.

The rearrangement joins TRBV30 to TRBJ1-1; 7 bases match TRBD1. Germline V CDR1 and CDR2: GTSNPN, SVGIG (reference sequence). The CDR3 has 11 amino acids. Trimming cost V 3 bases and J 12 bases; bases outside gene matches: 7. The CDR3 loop is CAWSAGTATFF. The CDR3 DNA reads as TGTGCCTGGAGCGCCGGGACAGCGACTTTCTTT. Drawing the rest from reference TRBV30 and TRBJ1-1, the complete variable domain is SQTIHQWPATLVQPVGSPLSLECTVEGTSNPNLYWYRQAAGRGLQLLFYSVGIGQISSEVPQNLSASRPQDRQFILSSKKLLLSDSGFYLCAWSAGTATFFGQGTRLTVV.

This clone turned up a few times. The rearrangement links TRBV7-9 to TRBJ2-7; unclear D gene. CDR1 is SEHNR, CDR2 FQNEAQ, per germline (reference sequence). The CDR3 runs to 13 residues. Trimming removed 3 bases from V and 2 bases from J, with 8 bases in between. The CDR3 DNA sequence: TGTGCCAGCAGCTTGTCTGGCCCCTACGAGCAGTACTTC. This encodes CASSLSGPYEQYF. The entire variable domain, with the rest obtained from reference TRBV7-9 and TRBJ2-7, is as follows: DTGVSQNPRHKITKRGQNVTFRCDPISEHNRLYWYRQTLGQGPEFLTYFQNEAQLEKSRLLSDRFSAERPKGSFSTLEIQRTEQGDSAMYLCASSLSGPYEQYFGPGTRLTVT.

This clone was seen a single time. The chain has TRBV5-6 and TRBJ1-5, with D perhaps TRBD1 (6 bases). With 0 bases removed from V and 0 bases from J, the gap between germline ends came to 13 bases. The CDR3 totals 17 residues. CDR1 is SGHDT, CDR2 YYEEEE, per germline. DNA for the CDR3: TGTGCCAGCAGCTTGGGTTTAACAGGGCATAGCAATCAGCCCCAGCATTTT. This sequence encodes CASSLGLTGHSNQPQHF.

CDR3 nucleotides: TGTGCCAGCAGCGCCAGGACAGGGGTTGGAAACACCATATATTTT. It specifies CASSARTGVGNTIYF. V and J are TRBV9 and TRBJ1-3; the match to TRBD1 covers 9 bases. Germline lookup yields CDR1 SGDLS and CDR2 YYNGEE. This CDR3 is built from 15 residues. The junction had 4 bases not matched to a gene; V was cut back by 3 bases and J by 3 bases.

J is TRBJ1-3 and V is TRBV11-2; D might be TRBD1 (6 bases). This CDR3 region has 16 residues. CDR1 SGHAT and CDR2 FQNNGV come from the germline V gene. V lost 1 base to trimming and J lost 2 bases, with 12 bases between them. CDR3 nucleotide sequence: TGTGCCAGCAGCTTAGCCCGACAGGTTCCTGGAAACACCATATATTTT. Encoded protein: CASSLARQVPGNTIYF.

This chain joins TRBV9 and TRBJ1-2, with 9 bases matching TRBD1. The CDR3 is 14 amino acids. The J segment lost 7 bases and the V segment lost 4 bases, leaving 8 bases of the junction unmatched. Per the germline V gene, CDR1 is SGDLS and CDR2 is YYNGEE. CDR3: CASSTGTGIGGYTF. In nucleotides, the CDR3 is TGTGCCAGCAGCACCGGGACAGGGATTGGTGGCTACACCTTC. The full variable domain, with the rest looked up from reference TRBV9 and TRBJ1-2, is DSGVTQTPKHLITATGQRVTLRCSPRSGDLSVYWYQQSLDQGLQFLIQYYNGEERAKGNILERFSAQQFPDLHSELNLSSLELGDSALYFCASSTGTGIGGYTFGSGTRLTVV.

This chain connects TRBV9 to TRBJ1-6; the match to TRBD1 covers 8 bases. CDR1 is SGDLS, CDR2 YYNGEE, per germline. V trimming: 2 bases; J trimming: 5 bases; junction bases outside the gene matches: 6. This CDR3 contains 16 residues. The CDR3 region is CASSVAGQANNSPLHF. CDR3 nucleotide sequence: TGTGCCAGCAGCGTTGCGGGACAGGCTAATAATTCACCCCTCCACTTT.

The chain links TRBV30 to TRBJ1-1, with 8 bases matching TRBD1. The CDR3 totals 17 residues. Trimming cost V 0 bases and J 1 base; bases outside gene matches: 10. Germline loops: CDR1 GTSNPN, CDR2 SVGIG (reference sequence). The CDR3 sequence is CAWSVGRSGGQNTEAFF. The CDR3 region has the DNA TGTGCCTGGAGTGTAGGGAGGTCAGGGGGCCAGAACACTGAAGCTTTCTTT.

The CDR3 loop reads CASSSGTGIEKLFF. In nucleotides, the CDR3 is TGTGCCAGCTCGTCCGGGACAGGGATCGAAAAACTGTTTTTT. This sequence joins TRBV18 and TRBJ1-4; 9 bases align to TRBD1. In germline, CDR1 is KGHSH, CDR2 LQKENI. CDR3 length: 14 residues. The trim removed 6 bases at V and 8 bases at J, leaving 7 bases unmatched.

J is TRBJ2-2 and V is TRBV11-3; TRBD1 might be the D (6 bases). Germline-derived CDR1 and CDR2 are SGHNT and YENEEA. Trimming cost V 5 bases and J 4 bases, with 11 bases left between them. This CDR3 has 14 amino acids. CDR3: CASSVGQSTGELFF. The CDR3 DNA reads as TGTGCCAGCAGCGTAGGACAGAGCACCGGGGAGCTGTTTTTT.

The CDR3 bases are TGTGCCTGGAGTAGACTAGCTGAAGAGACCCAGTACTTC. Protein: CAWSRLAEETQYF. The chain links TRBV30 to TRBJ2-5; 7 bases line up with TRBD2. The CDR3 length is 13 residues. Germline CDR1 is GTSNPN and CDR2 is SVGIG (reference sequence). The V gene end was trimmed by 2 bases and the J gene end by 3 bases; junction bases not matched to a gene: 3.

This clone occurred once. In DNA form, the CDR3 reads TGCGCCAGCAGCTTGCTGGGACACGGCTATGGCTACACCTTC. Translating it yields CASSLLGHGYGYTF. The chain links TRBV5-1 to TRBJ1-2; D is possibly TRBD1 (6 bases). The germline CDR1 and CDR2 sequences are SGHRS and YFSETQ. V shed 1 base and J shed 4 bases, with 11 bases lying between them. CDR3 length: 14 amino acids.

This chain connects TRBV3-1 (or the pseudogene TRBV3-2) to TRBJ2-7, with 12 bases identical to TRBD2. Germline V gene lookup returns CDR1 LGHDT and CDR2 YNNKEL (reference sequence). This CDR3 has 15 amino acids. Trimming cost V 7 bases and J 6 bases; bases outside gene matches: 10. The DNA of the CDR3 is TGTGCCAGCACCCGGCAATCTAGCGGGGGGGCCGAGCAGTACTTC. This codes for CASTRQSSGGAEQYF.